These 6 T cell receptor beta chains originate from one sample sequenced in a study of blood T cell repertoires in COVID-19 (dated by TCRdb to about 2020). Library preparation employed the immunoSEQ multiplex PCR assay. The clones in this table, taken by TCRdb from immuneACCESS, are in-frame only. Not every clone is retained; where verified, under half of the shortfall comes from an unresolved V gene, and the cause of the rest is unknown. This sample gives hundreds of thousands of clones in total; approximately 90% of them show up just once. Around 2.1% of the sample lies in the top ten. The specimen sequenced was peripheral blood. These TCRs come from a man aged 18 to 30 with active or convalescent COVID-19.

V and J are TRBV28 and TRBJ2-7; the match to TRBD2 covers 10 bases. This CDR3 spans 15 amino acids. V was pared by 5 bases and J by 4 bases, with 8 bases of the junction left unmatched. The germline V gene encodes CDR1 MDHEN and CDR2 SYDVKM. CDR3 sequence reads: CASSPHTSGTYEQYF. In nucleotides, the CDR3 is TGTGCCAGCAGTCCTCACACTAGCGGGACTTACGAGCAGTACTTC.

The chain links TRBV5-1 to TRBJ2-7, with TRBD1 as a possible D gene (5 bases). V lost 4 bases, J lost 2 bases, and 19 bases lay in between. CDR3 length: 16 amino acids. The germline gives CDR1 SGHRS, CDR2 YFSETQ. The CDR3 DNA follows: TGCGCCAGCAGCCCTGGCAGCCTGGGGCCACCCTACGAGCAGTACTTC. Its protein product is CASSPGSLGPPYEQYF.

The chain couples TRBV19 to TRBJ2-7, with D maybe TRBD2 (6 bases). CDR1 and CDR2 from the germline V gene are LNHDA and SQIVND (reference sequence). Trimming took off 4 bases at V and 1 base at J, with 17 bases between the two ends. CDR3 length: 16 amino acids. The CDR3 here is CASSTGRGLESYEQYF. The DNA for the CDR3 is TGTGCCAGTAGTACGGGGCGGGGACTCGAATCCTACGAGCAGTACTTC.

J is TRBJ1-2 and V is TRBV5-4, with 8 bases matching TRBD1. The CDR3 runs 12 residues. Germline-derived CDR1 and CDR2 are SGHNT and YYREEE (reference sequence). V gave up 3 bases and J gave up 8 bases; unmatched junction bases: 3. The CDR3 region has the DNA TGTGCCAGCAGCTGGGGACAGGACGGCTACACCTTC. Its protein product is CASSWGQDGYTF.

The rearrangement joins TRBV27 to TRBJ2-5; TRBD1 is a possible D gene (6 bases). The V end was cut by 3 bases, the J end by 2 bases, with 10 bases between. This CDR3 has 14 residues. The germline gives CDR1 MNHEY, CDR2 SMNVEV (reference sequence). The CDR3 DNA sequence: TGTGCCAGCAGTTTCTTAGGACAGCAAGAGACCCAGTACTTC. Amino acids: CASSFLGQQETQYF.

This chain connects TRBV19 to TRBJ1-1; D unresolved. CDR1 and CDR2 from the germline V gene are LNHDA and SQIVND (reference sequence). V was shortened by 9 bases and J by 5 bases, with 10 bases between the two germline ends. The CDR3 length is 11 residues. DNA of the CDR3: TGTGCCAGCGGGATGGGGACTGAAGCTTTCTTT. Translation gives CASGMGTEAFF.